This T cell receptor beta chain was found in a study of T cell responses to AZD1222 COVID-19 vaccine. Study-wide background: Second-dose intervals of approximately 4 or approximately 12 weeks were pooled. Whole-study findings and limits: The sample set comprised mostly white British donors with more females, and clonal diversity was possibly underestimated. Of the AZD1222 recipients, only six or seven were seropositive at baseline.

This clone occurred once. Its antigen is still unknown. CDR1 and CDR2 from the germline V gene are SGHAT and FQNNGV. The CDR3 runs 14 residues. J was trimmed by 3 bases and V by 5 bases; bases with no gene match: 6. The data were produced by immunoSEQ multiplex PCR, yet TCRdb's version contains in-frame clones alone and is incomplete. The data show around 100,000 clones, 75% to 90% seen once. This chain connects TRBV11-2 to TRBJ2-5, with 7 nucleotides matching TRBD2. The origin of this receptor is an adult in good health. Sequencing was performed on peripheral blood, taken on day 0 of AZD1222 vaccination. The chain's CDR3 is CASSVSGPKETQYF. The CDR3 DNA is TGTGCCAGCAGCGTTAGCGGGCCAAAAGAGACCCAGTACTTC.